Included here is one T cell receptor (beta chain) sequence, with context. The sample comes from a study of CD8+ T cells in alopecia areata. Extracted RNA was reverse transcribed, and the resulting cDNA served as sequencing template. Assay used: immunoSEQ multiplex PCR; TCRdb lists only in-frame clones, some missing. The table has about 150,000 clones, over 45% seen once. This clonotype was obtained from a human donor with alopecia areata. The sequenced sample consisted of CD4+ T cells sorted from blood.

CDR3 loop: CASSERGGRSPDTQYF. The CDR3 DNA reads as TGTGCCAGCAGTGAACGGGGCGGGAGGTCCCCAGATACGCAGTATTTT. This chain connects TRBV6-1 to TRBJ2-3; 8 bases match TRBD2. Germline V gene data show CDR1 as MNHNS and CDR2 as SASEGT. This CDR3 has 16 residues. The J segment lost 4 bases and the V segment lost 2 bases, leaving 8 bases of the junction unmatched.